The source of this T cell receptor beta chain is a study of identical twins. The CDR3 is made up of 16 amino acids. Germline V gene lookup returns CDR1 SGHRS and CDR2 YFSETQ. The V end lost 0 bases, the J end lost 2 bases, and 13 bases lay between the germline ends. One entry per CDR3 protein, called by TCRdb with MiXCR from the 5' RACE reads. The sample contains around 530,000 distinct CDR3 sequences, roughly 15% of which appear only once. A further study also used this sample, focusing on yellow fever vaccine responses in identical twins.

The chain employs TRBV5-1 and TRBJ2-3, with D possibly TRBD2 on 6 matching bases. The clonotype was recovered from a woman between 18 and 29 years old in good health. Sequencing was performed on CD4+ T cells sorted from blood. The CDR3 loop reads CASSLGGAGPTDTQYF. The DNA for the CDR3 is TGCGCCAGCAGCTTGGGAGGAGCGGGCCCCACAGATACGCAGTATTTT.